This TCR beta chain was sequenced in a study of blood T cell repertoires in COVID-19. As for the study in general: Material from acute and convalescent COVID-19 was sourced from the United States, Italy and Spain.

CDR1 is GTSNPN and CDR2 is SVGIG in the germline V gene (reference sequence). The ends were cut back, 8 bases at V and 3 bases at J, with 17 bases in the middle. This CDR3 contains 13 residues. How the authors handled the data: Using reference gene primer amplification, nucleated cell counts were estimated. Using immunoSEQ multiplex PCR, the repertoire was profiled, and TCRdb retains in-frame clones only, with some absent. Clone size and the V and J calls come from that table; the DNA yielded D and trimming. The table lists about 300,000 clones, roughly 80% of them singletons, with more than 1.1% in the top ten.

Sequenced sample: peripheral blood. J is TRBJ2-7 and V is TRBV30; D is perhaps TRBD1 (5 bases). This sequence was found in a human donor with COVID-19, enrolled during active disease. The donor label of this sample is uncertain. The CDR3 DNA reads as TGTGCCGCCCGGCACCTAAGGGGCTACGAGCAGTACTTC. Its translation: CAARHLRGYEQYF.